This TCR beta chain originates from a study of CD8+ T cells in alopecia areata. Study-wide results and limits: Patients shared TCRs less clearly than mice did, possibly for HLA-related reasons.

To note about this clone: Its matching antigen is unknown.

Specimens obtained from alopecia areata patients comprised lesional scalp punch biopsies and peripheral blood. The germline CDR1 and CDR2 sequences are SGHTA and FQGNSA. This CDR3 is 19 amino acids long. The trim removed 1 base at V and 0 bases at J, leaving 10 bases unmatched. Extraction of RNA preceded its reverse transcription into cDNA, which served as the sequencing template. Some clones are missing from TCRdb's copy, which holds only in-frame ones; the method was immunoSEQ multiplex PCR. This sample carries around 140,000 clones, approximately 51% of them seen once, and the ten largest clones take 0.85% to 1%.

Sequenced material: CD4+ T cells sorted from blood, taken at week 0. The V gene is TRBV7-2, the J gene TRBJ2-4; 9 bases line up with TRBD2. This receptor was taken from a human donor with alopecia areata. CDR3 residues: CASSLVGGRAELAKNIQYF. In DNA, the CDR3 is TGTGCCAGCAGCTTAGTAGGCGGGAGGGCCGAGTTAGCCAAAAACATTCAGTACTTC.